What follows describes a single T cell receptor (beta chain). This sample stems from a study of T-cell reconstitution after alpha-beta-depleted transplantation in children. The V gene lost 6 bases and the J gene lost 1 base, with 23 bases spanning the gap. The germline V gene has CDR1 SGHAT and CDR2 FQDESV (reference sequence). This CDR3 is 18 amino acids long. Unique molecular identifiers were incorporated during preparation of the TCRbeta library. TCRdb called the PCR reads again in MiXCR, with one record for every CDR3 protein. The table shows hundreds of thousands of distinct CDR3 sequences, with about 16% occurring only once.

The chain recombines TRBV11-1 with TRBJ2-3; D may be TRBD1 or TRBD2 (7 bases each). This specimen consisted of PBMCs from the stem cell graft donor, obtained from the stem cell graft. This clonotype originated in a human donor who donated a stem cell graft to a child with acute lymphoblastic leukemia. Here the CDR3 DNA reads TGTGCCAGCAGTCCACTCAGGGGGGCGGGAGAACGCACAGATACGCAGTATTTT. It encodes CASSPLRGAGERTDTQYF. The whole variable domain, filled in from reference TRBV11-1 and TRBJ2-3, reads EAEVAQSPRYKITEKSQAVAFWCDPISGHATLYWYRQILGQGPELLVQFQDESVVDDSQLPKDRFSAERLKGVDSTLKIQPAELGDSAMYLCASSPLRGAGERTDTQYFGPGTRLTVL.